Detailed here is one T cell receptor beta chain. Generated by immunoSEQ multiplex PCR, the TCRdb table keeps only in-frame clones and is missing some. Of 85,000 to 95,000 clones listed, roughly 80% were seen once; the top ten hold about 25%. The data originate from a study of radiotherapy plus CTLA-4 blockade in lung cancer. The germline V gene encodes CDR1 SNHLY and CDR2 FYNNEI. The J segment lost 3 bases and the V segment lost 6 bases, leaving 2 bases of the junction unmatched. This CDR3 contains 13 residues. The sequence was obtained from a human donor with non-small cell lung cancer that progressed on radiotherapy plus ipilimumab. The sample in question was peripheral blood, obtained from a patient treated with radiotherapy plus ipilimumab. This chain uses TRBV2 with TRBJ2-1; 7 positions match TRBD2. The DNA for the CDR3 is TGTGCCAGCAGGACTAGCAGCTACAATGAGCAGTTCTTC. It specifies CASRTSSYNEQFF.